This TCR beta chain was sequenced in a study of blood T cell repertoires in COVID-19. This clone showed up just a few times. Sequencing was performed with immunoSEQ multiplex PCR; in TCRdb, only in-frame clones are kept and a portion is missing. The profile shows fewer than 30,000 clones, about three quarters of them singletons. Per germline, CDR1 LGHNA and CDR2 YSLEER. With V trimmed by 4 bases and J by 4 bases, 5 bases remained unmatched. This CDR3 has 16 residues. The receptor was derived from a boy under 10 years old with active or convalescent COVID-19. The sequencing sample was made of peripheral blood. This sequence joins TRBV4-3 and TRBJ2-2; TRBD1 aligns across 11 bases. The CDR3 reads CASSPRGQGVTGELFF. The DNA for the CDR3 is TGCGCCAGCAGCCCTCGGGGACAGGGGGTCACCGGGGAGCTGTTTTTT.